This T cell receptor beta chain was sequenced for a study of cytomegalovirus exposure and HLA in healthy donors. Points from the study as a whole: Among TCR sequences, most were rare, though some public TCRs appeared in many donors. Overall, around 160 TCR beta chains were annotated as cytomegalovirus-associated.

Separation from the roughly 670-subject first cohort characterized the roughly 120-subject validation cohort, to which the donors belonged. The V gene lost 4 bases and the J gene lost 4 bases, with 8 bases spanning the gap. The CDR3 is 13 amino acids. Germline V gene sequence: CDR1 MRHNA, CDR2 SNTAGT. Remarks on this clone: Its antigen is unidentified.

TCRdb's table, derived via immunoSEQ multiplex PCR, lists solely in-frame clones and lacks some. The table records roughly 200,000 clones, about 89% of them present only once. This receptor was taken from a man between 25 and 39 years old in good health and CMV-seropositive. The rearrangement uses TRBV6-4 and TRBJ1-5; D is unresolved. Sequences were obtained from PBMCs. CDR3 sequence (DNA): TGTGCCAGCAGTGCCACGGAGAATCAGCCCCAGCATTTT. As protein: CASSATENQPQHF.